Included here is one T cell receptor beta chain sequence, with context. No antigen is known for it. Sequencing ends 3 residues short of the CDR3 end; the germline J gene provides the rest. The treatment or condition label of this sample denotes: autologous CTL019 cells: CD19 CAR with 4-1BB and CD3 zeta domains. TCR zeta and 4-1BB costimulatory signaling domains were incorporated into the CD19 CAR. T cells for CTL019 manufacturing were collected from peripheral blood by means of leukapheresis. The DNeasy Blood and Tissue Kit was used to extract genomic DNA from pre-infusion T cells, peripheral blood, or sorted post-infusion T cells. This specimen comes from a study of TET2 disruption in CD19-targeted CAR T cells (dated 2018 in TCRdb). For context, the study as a whole: Sample numbers were set by the original clinical trial design and sample availability, with no additional inclusion criteria. The investigation overall reported the following: Conclusions about the patient's CAR T cells rested on extensive analysis of a single subject.

Reading the germline V gene gives CDR1 KGHSH and CDR2 LQKENI. V is cut by 3 bases and J by 5 bases, and the space between the germline ends is 14 bases. The cysteine opens and the phenylalanine closes a CDR3 of 14 amino acids. Shown are 33 bases from within the CDR3, in frame from base 1. Deep sequencing of the TCR beta chain was done using the immunoSEQ assay. The paper's processing steps were these. Only productive TCR beta rearrangements went into calculating clonotype frequencies. TCRdb provides this immuneACCESS table in a form limited to in-frame rearrangements. Some clones are lacking; in checked studies, under half of them reflect an unresolved V gene, and why the rest are absent is not known. For V, J and clone size, that table is used; D and trimming come from the DNA. In this sample's table one finds roughly 26,000 clones. The leading ten clones occupy 1.5% to 2% of the sample.

The clonotype originates from a man between 70 and 80 years old with chronic lymphocytic leukemia. The sequences come from CD8- CAR+ T cells sorted from cultured blood T cells, collected for CD19 CAR T cell therapy. This specimen's cell subset or site label, interpreted: CD8-negative CAR-positive T cells from the infusion product. The rearranged chain carries TRBV18 and TRBJ2-7, and possibly TRBD2, on 6 matching bases. The DNA read from the CDR3 is TGTGCCAGCTCACCCCGGCCCCGCGGGGACGAG. The resulting protein is CASSPRPRGDE. The entire CDR3 is CASSPRPRGDEQYF. Reference TRBV18 and TRBJ2-7 proteins supply the regions before and after the CDR3; the full variable domain is: NAGVMQNPRHLVRRRGQEARLRCSPMKGHSHVYWYRQLPEEGLKFMVYLQKENIIDESGMPKERFSAEFPKEGPSILRIQQVVRGDSAAYFCASSPRPRGDEQYFGPGTRLTVT.